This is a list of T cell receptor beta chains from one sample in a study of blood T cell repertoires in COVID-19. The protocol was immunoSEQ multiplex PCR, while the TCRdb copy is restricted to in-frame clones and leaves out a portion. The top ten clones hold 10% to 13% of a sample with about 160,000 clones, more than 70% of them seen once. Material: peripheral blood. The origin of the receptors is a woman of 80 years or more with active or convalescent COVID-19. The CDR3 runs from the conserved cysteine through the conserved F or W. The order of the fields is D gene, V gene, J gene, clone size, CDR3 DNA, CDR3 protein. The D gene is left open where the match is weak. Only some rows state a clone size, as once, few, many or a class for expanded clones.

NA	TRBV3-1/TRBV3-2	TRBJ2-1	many	TGTGCCAGCAGCCAACTTAATGAGCAGTTCTTC	CASSQLNEQFF
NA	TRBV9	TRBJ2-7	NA	TGTGCCAGCAGCGTCTCAGGCTCCTACGAGCAGTACTTC	CASSVSGSYEQYF
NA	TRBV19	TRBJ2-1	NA	TGTGCCAGTAGTATAGCCCGCTCCGACAGGCGCTCCATCGTTGAGCAGTTCTTC	CASSIARSDRRSIVEQFF
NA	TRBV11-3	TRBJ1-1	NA	TGTGCCAGCAGCATTACACAGAACACTGAAGCTTTCTTT	CASSITQNTEAFF
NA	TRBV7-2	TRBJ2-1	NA	TGTGCCAGCAGCACGCCGGCGGGAAACAATGAGCAGTTCTTC	CASSTPAGNNEQFF
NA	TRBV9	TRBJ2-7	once	TGTGCCAGCAGCGCCGGGTCACATCCCTCCTACGAGCAGTACTTC	CASSAGSHPSYEQYF
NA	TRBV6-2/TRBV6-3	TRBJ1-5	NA	TGTGCCAGCAGTGGTTTGGCAGACTACAATCAGCCCCAGCATTTT	CASSGLADYNQPQHF
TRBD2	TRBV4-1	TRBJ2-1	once	TGCGCCAGCAGACCCGGACTAGCGGGAGGGCCCAATGAGCAGTTCTTC	CASRPGLAGGPNEQFF
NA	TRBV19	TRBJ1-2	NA	TGTGCCAGTAGTGTCCCGGGGAGGGAATATGGCTACACCTTC	CASSVPGREYGYTF
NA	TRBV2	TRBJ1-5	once	TGTGCCAGCAGTGGGCCGAATCATCAGCCCCAGCATTTT	CASSGPNHQPQHF
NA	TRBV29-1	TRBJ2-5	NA	TGCAGCGTTCCTAACAGGGAGGGGACCCAGTACTTC	CSVPNREGTQYF
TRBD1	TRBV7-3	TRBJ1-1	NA	TGTGCCAGCAGCAACACAGGGGGTTTGGGAACTGAAGCTTTCTTT	CASSNTGGLGTEAFF
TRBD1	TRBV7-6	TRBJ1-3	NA	TGTGCCAGCAGCTTGGACAGGGGGAGCTCTGGAAACACCATATATTTT	CASSLDRGSSGNTIYF
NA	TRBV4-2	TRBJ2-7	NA	TGTGCCAGCAGCCGGCGACGACTGGATACCTACGAGCAGTACTTC	CASSRRRLDTYEQYF
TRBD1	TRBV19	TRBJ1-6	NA	TGTGCCAGTAGTATAACAGGGGGCGATGATTCACCCCTCCACTTT	CASSITGGDDSPLHF
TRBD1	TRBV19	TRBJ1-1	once	TGTGCCAGTAGTCCCCCGGGACAGGGGGCATTGGCTTTCTTT	CASSPPGQGALAFF
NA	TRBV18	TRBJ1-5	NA	TGTGCCAGCTCCGCCGTCGGGGGTGAGCAGCCCCAGCATTTT	CASSAVGGEQPQHF
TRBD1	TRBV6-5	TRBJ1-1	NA	TGTGCCAGCAGTTACGGGGGACAGAGGGAGAGCACTGAAGCTTTCTTT	CASSYGGQRESTEAFF